This is a list of T cell receptor beta chains from one sample in a study of CD8 T cells in Susac syndrome. TCRdb independently ran MiXCR on the immunoSEQ multiplex PCR reads; one entry per CDR3 protein. The table records about 150,000 distinct CDR3 sequences, around 96% of them present only once. The source material was CD8+ T cells from PBMCs. These receptor sequences come from a human donor with multiple sclerosis. Both conserved end residues are part of each CDR3. D genes are given only for firm matches. Only part of the rows carry a size: once, few, many, or a class if the clone is expanded.

>NA|TRBV27|NA|13|TRBJ1-6
CASSSPSNSPLHF
TGTGCCAGCAGTTCGCCCTCCAATTCACCCCTCCACTTT
>NA|TRBV29-1|NA|14|TRBJ2-7
CSVVIGTLPGEQYF
TGCAGCGTCGTTATTGGGACTTTGCCGGGGGAGCAGTACTTC
>NA|TRBV9|NA|9|TRBJ2-3
CASSPRGGF
TGTGCCAGCAGCCCCCGCGGAGGTTTT
>NA|TRBV13|TRBD1|13|TRBJ2-1
CASSLGGQGEQFF
TGTGCCAGCAGCTTAGGTGGACAGGGGGAGCAGTTCTTC
>NA|TRBV25-1|TRBD1|13|TRBJ1-1
CASKGQGRTEAFF
TGTGCCAGCAAAGGACAGGGGCGCACTGAAGCTTTCTTT
>NA|TRBV3-1|NA|14|TRBJ1-1
CASSQGPLNTEAFF
TGTGCCAGCAGCCAAGGTCCGTTGAACACTGAAGCTTTCTTT
>NA|TRBV11-1|NA|14|TRBJ1-2
CASGPGSGNYGYTF
TGTGCCAGCGGACCGGGATCCGGTAACTATGGCTACACCTTC
>NA|TRBV2|NA|13|TRBJ1-6
CASTSAFNSPLHF
TGTGCCAGCACCTCGGCCTTTAATTCACCCCTCCACTTT
>NA|TRBV6-5|NA|14|TRBJ2-3
CASSYTRIGDTQYF
TGTGCCAGCAGTTACACCAGAATCGGCGATACGCAGTATTTT
>NA|TRBV3-1|TRBD1|21|TRBJ2-3
CASSQGGEVGTGGIAADTQYF
TGTGCCAGCAGCCAAGGCGGTGAGGTAGGGACAGGGGGTATTGCGGCAGATACGCAGTATTTT
>NA|TRBV2|NA|11|TRBJ2-5
CASLSRGTQYF
TGTGCCAGTCTGTCCCGGGGGACCCAGTACTTC
>NA|TRBV9|NA|12|TRBJ2-1
CASSGRYNEQFF
TGTGCCAGCAGCGGAAGATACAATGAGCAGTTCTTC
>once|TRBV2|TRBD1|15|TRBJ2-7
CASRGTGRSSYEQYF
TGTGCCAGCAGGGGGACAGGCCGAAGCTCCTACGAGCAGTACTTC
>NA|TRBV27|NA|14|TRBJ1-5
CASSWGGAGQPQHF
TGTGCCAGCAGTTGGGGGGGGGCAGGGCAGCCCCAGCATTTT
>NA|TRBV6-2/TRBV6-3|NA|15|TRBJ2-1
CASRETPANSNEQFF
TGTGCCAGCAGGGAGACACCCGCGAATTCCAATGAGCAGTTCTTC
>NA|TRBV30|NA|13|TRBJ2-7
CAYLGESWYEQYF
TGTGCCTACCTGGGAGAGAGTTGGTACGAGCAGTACTTC
>NA|TRBV9|NA|13|TRBJ2-1
CASGPGNYNEQFF
TGTGCCAGCGGGCCGGGGAACTACAATGAGCAGTTCTTC
>NA|TRBV5-4|NA|15|TRBJ2-3
CASSLGAPGTDTQYF
TGTGCCAGCAGCTTGGGCGCCCCGGGCACAGATACGCAGTATTTT
>NA|TRBV27|NA|15|TRBJ1-6
CASSLVRSSGSPLHF
TGTGCCAGCAGTTTAGTACGGTCCTCCGGTTCACCCCTCCACTTT
>NA|TRBV29-1|TRBD2|13|TRBJ2-1
CSVMGGSYNEQFF
TGCAGCGTTATGGGGGGGTCCTACAATGAGCAGTTCTTC
>NA|TRBV6-5|NA|16|TRBJ2-2
CASSSLQGQNTGELFF
TGTGCCAGCAGTTCATTACAGGGTCAAAACACCGGGGAGCTGTTTTTT
>NA|TRBV29-1|TRBD1|13|TRBJ2-7
CSATTGASYEQYF
TGCAGCGCCACGACAGGGGCCTCCTACGAGCAGTACTTC
>NA|TRBV7-9|NA|11|TRBJ2-1
CASSLEAGKFF
TGTGCCAGCAGCTTAGAGGCAGGGAAGTTCTTC
>NA|TRBV28|NA|11|TRBJ2-7
CASSLVDEQYF
TGTGCCAGCAGTTTGGTCGACGAGCAGTACTTC
>NA|TRBV4-2|NA|17|TRBJ1-1
CASSTVIGLGPGTEAFF
TGTGCCAGCAGCACAGTCATCGGACTAGGACCCGGCACTGAAGCTTTCTTT
>NA|TRBV4-1|NA|15|TRBJ1-4
CASSQDGLTYEKLFF
TGCGCCAGCAGCCAAGATGGGTTAACCTATGAAAAACTGTTTTTT
>NA|TRBV5-1|TRBD1|17|TRBJ2-7
CASSLIIYGDRAYEQYF
TGCGCCAGCAGCTTAATTATCTATGGGGACAGAGCCTACGAGCAGTACTTC
>NA|TRBV9|TRBD2|16|TRBJ2-7
CASSVAGTSGPYEQYF
TGTGCCAGCAGCGTAGCCGGGACTAGCGGGCCCTACGAGCAGTACTTC
>NA|TRBV27|NA|14|TRBJ2-7
CASSFGVGSDEQYF
TGTGCCAGCAGTTTCGGGGTAGGATCCGACGAGCAGTACTTC
>NA|TRBV3-1|NA|12|TRBJ2-7
CASSPSNYEQYF
TGTGCCAGCAGCCCATCCAACTACGAGCAGTACTTC
>NA|TRBV20-1|NA|13|TRBJ2-3
CSAREPGWDTQYF
TGCAGTGCTAGGGAGCCCGGATGGGATACGCAGTATTTT
>NA|TRBV7-6|NA|14|TRBJ2-2
CASSLGLYTGELFF
TGTGCCAGCAGCTTAGGCCTCTACACCGGGGAGCTGTTTTTT
>NA|TRBV5-1|TRBD1|13|TRBJ1-2
CASSSRQGNGYTF
TGCGCCAGCAGCTCTCGACAGGGCAATGGCTACACCTTC
>NA|TRBV2|TRBD2|16|TRBJ2-7
CASSGGLAGGSYEQYF
TGTGCCAGCAGTGGAGGACTAGCGGGGGGGTCCTACGAGCAGTACTTC
>NA|TRBV30|NA|14|TRBJ2-1
CAWSMSAGRGEQFF
TGTGCCTGGAGTATGAGCGCGGGCCGGGGCGAGCAGTTCTTC
>NA|TRBV7-2|TRBD1|13|TRBJ1-4
CASSLTTGAKLFF
TGTGCCAGCAGCTTAACGACAGGGGCGAAACTGTTTTTT
>once|TRBV28|TRBD1|13|TRBJ2-1
CAVEGQSYNEQFF
TGTGCCGTAGAGGGACAGTCCTACAATGAGCAGTTCTTC
>NA|TRBV6-6|TRBD1|13|TRBJ2-5
CASRGQGGETQYF
TGTGCCAGCAGGGGACAGGGGGGAGAGACCCAGTACTTC
>NA|TRBV12-3/TRBV12-4|NA|13|TRBJ2-5
CASSFLLRETQYF
TGTGCCAGCAGTTTCCTCTTAAGAGAGACCCAGTACTTC
>NA|TRBV29-1|TRBD1|17|TRBJ2-2
CSVEDPEGTGRSGELFF
TGCAGCGTTGAAGATCCGGAAGGGACAGGGAGGTCCGGGGAGCTGTTTTTT
>NA|TRBV7-9|TRBD1|18|TRBJ1-1
CASSQPRGRNIRNTEAFF
TGTGCCAGCAGCCAACCCAGGGGGCGAAATATTAGGAACACTGAAGCTTTCTTT
>once|TRBV30|TRBD2|16|TRBJ2-7
CACLPSGGPYSYEQYF
TGTGCCTGCCTCCCTAGCGGGGGGCCCTACTCCTACGAGCAGTACTTC
>NA|TRBV3-1|NA|16|TRBJ1-5
CASSPSRPGRLGPQHF
TGTGCCAGCAGCCCATCTCGGCCAGGGAGGCTCGGGCCCCAGCATTTT
>NA|TRBV2|NA|16|TRBJ1-5
CASSEGRVQSNQPQHF
TGTGCCAGCAGTGAAGGACGGGTACAAAGCAATCAGCCCCAGCATTTT
>NA|TRBV5-4|NA|14|TRBJ2-3
CASSLGDSSDTQYF
TGTGCCAGCAGCTTAGGGGACTCCAGCGATACGCAGTATTTT
>NA|TRBV5-4|NA|16|TRBJ2-1
CASSAYRAGVYNEQFF
TGTGCCAGCAGCGCATATAGGGCGGGTGTCTACAATGAGCAGTTCTTC
>NA|TRBV24-1|TRBD2|17|TRBJ2-1
CATSDPLAGNTYNEQFF
TGTGCCACCAGTGATCCCCTAGCGGGGAATACCTACAATGAGCAGTTCTTC
>NA|TRBV20-1|NA|13|TRBJ1-2
CSARWRDDYGYTF
TGCAGTGCTAGATGGAGGGACGACTATGGCTACACCTTC
>NA|TRBV23-1|NA|17|TRBJ2-1
CASSKTRQPRSYNEQFF
TGCGCCAGCAGTAAGACCAGACAGCCACGCTCCTACAATGAGCAGTTCTTC
>once|TRBV20-1|TRBD1|22|TRBJ1-6
CSARDLSYSTGGRWFYNSPLHF
TGCAGTGCTAGAGATCTCTCCTACTCGACAGGGGGCCGCTGGTTTTATAATTCACCCCTCCACTTT
>few|TRBV7-8|NA|12|TRBJ2-1
CASSLGVDEQFF
TGTGCCAGCAGCTTAGGGGTAGACGAGCAGTTCTTC
>NA|TRBV5-1|NA|14|TRBJ2-7
CASSLRGISYEQYF
TGCGCCAGCAGCTTGCGGGGGATAAGCTACGAGCAGTACTTC
>NA|TRBV11-2|NA|15|TRBJ2-2
CASSFHGRGTGELFF
TGTGCCAGCAGCTTTCACGGCAGGGGCACCGGGGAGCTGTTTTTT